These 23 T cell receptor beta chains came from one sample sequenced in a study of blood T cells in healthy people across ages. Primed by a sample-barcoded 5' primer and a J-beta primer mix, a second PCR proceeded for roughly 6 to 12 cycles. TCRdb reprocessed the 5' RACE reads with MiXCR, giving one entry per CDR3 protein. This sample has roughly 1 million distinct CDR3 sequences, with roughly a quarter found just once. These data also formed part of another study, on T cells of mothers and their children.

Sequences were obtained from blood. The receptors originated from a girl aged 2 to 9 in good health.

The chain has TRBV29-1 and TRBJ1-2; no clear D gene. The CDR3 is 11 amino acids. CDR1 is SQVTM and CDR2 is ANQGSEA in the germline V gene. Trimming took off 4 bases at V and 8 bases at J, with 11 bases between the two ends. CDR3 in amino acids: CSVVRAQGYTF. CDR3 in DNA: TGCAGCGTTGTACGGGCGCAAGGCTACACCTTC.

This clonotype was observed a handful of times. V usage is TRBV28 and J usage is TRBJ2-7, with TRBD2 identical over 10 bases. V gave up 10 bases and J gave up 0 bases; unmatched junction bases: 6. The CDR3 consists of 14 residues. Germline V lookup: CDR1 MDHEN, CDR2 SYDVKM. CDR3: CATLAGGLSYEQYF. The CDR3 DNA sequence: TGTGCCACCTTAGCGGGAGGCCTCTCCTACGAGCAGTACTTC.

The V gene is TRBV5-6, the J gene TRBJ1-6; D possibly corresponds to TRBD1 (6 bases). CDR3 size: 12 residues. Looked up from germline, CDR1 is SGHDT and CDR2 is YYEEEE. Deletions cut 5 bases from V and 9 bases from J, with 9 bases between. CDR3 DNA: TGTGCCAGCAGGAGGGGGATTTCACCCCTCCACTTT. Translating it yields CASRRGISPLHF.

A few counts support this clonotype. The chain couples TRBV3-1 to TRBJ1-6, with D possibly matching TRBD1 (5 bases). Trimming left V 3 bases short and J 7 bases short, with 10 bases between. Germline V lookup: CDR1 LGHDT, CDR2 YNNKEL (reference sequence). The CDR3 is 14 amino acids. The chain's CDR3 is CASSQGGSNSPLHF. DNA of the CDR3: TGTGCCAGCAGCCAGGGGGGATCCAATTCACCCCTCCACTTT.

This sequence joins TRBV12-3 or TRBV12-4 and TRBJ1-2, with a weak D call TRBD1 (5 bases). The V end was cut by 1 base, the J end by 6 bases, with 15 bases between. CDR3 length equals 15 residues. CDR3 loop: CASSLVLELGDGYTF. DNA for the CDR3: TGTGCCAGCAGTTTAGTCTTAGAGCTGGGGGATGGCTACACCTTC.

Regarding this clonotype: One end of the junction varies from germline; a read error may be responsible. The rearrangement joins TRBV7-2 to TRBJ2-3; 8 nucleotides match TRBD2. CDR3 length equals 11 residues. Per germline, CDR1 SGHTA and CDR2 FQGNSA. In DNA form, the CDR3 reads TGTGCCAGCAGCTTTAGAGTAGCGGGGACTTTT. Amino acids: CASSFRVAGTF.

The chain recombines TRBV7-2 with TRBJ2-5, with D unclear. V lost 3 bases, J lost 0 bases, and 17 bases lay in between. The CDR3 runs 17 residues. CDR1 and CDR2 from the germline V gene are SGHTA and FQGNSA. Written as DNA, the CDR3 is TGTGCCAGCAGCTTCGGCTTTCTGCTTGGGGACCAAGAGACCCAGTACTTC. Residues: CASSFGFLLGDQETQYF.

The chain uses TRBV28 and TRBJ2-1; possible D gene TRBD1, 5 bases. Trimming took off 3 bases at V and 4 bases at J, with 19 bases between the two ends. Germline V gene sequence: CDR1 MDHEN, CDR2 SYDVKM. The CDR3 sequence is 17 residues long. The CDR3 coding sequence is TGTGCCAGCAGTTTGAGATTCGCAGGGCCCGTTTACAATGAGCAGTTCTTC. It is translated as CASSLRFAGPVYNEQFF.

The chain joins TRBV3-1 to TRBJ1-2; D unresolved. The germline CDR1 and CDR2 sequences are LGHDT and YNNKEL (reference sequence). This CDR3 contains 15 residues. V was trimmed by 2 bases and J by 2 bases, leaving 12 bases between them. The CDR3 sequence is CASSQSGYSNYGYTF. The CDR3 DNA reads TGTGCCAGCAGCCAATCGGGTTACAGCAACTATGGCTACACCTTC.

The chain recombines TRBV4-1 with TRBJ2-3; D call uncertain. CDR1 is MGHRA and CDR2 is YSYEKL in the germline V gene. The CDR3 runs to 13 residues. With 5 bases removed from V and 4 bases from J, the gap between germline ends came to 10 bases. The DNA for the CDR3 is TGCGCCAGCAGCGACCCCCGGGCAGATACGCAGTATTTT. Translating gives CASSDPRADTQYF.

This clonotype has just a few counts. This chain links TRBV12-3 or TRBV12-4 with TRBJ2-2, with a weak D call TRBD2 (5 bases). The CDR3 loop spans 15 amino acids. V was pared by 7 bases and J by 7 bases, with 19 bases between. The CDR3 DNA sequence: TGTGCCAGCACTGAACAGCAACTTCGGGGCGGGGAGCTGTTTTTT. It encodes CASTEQQLRGGELFF.

Comment on this clonotype: Given a much more abundant clone one base away, this may be a read error. This chain connects TRBV28 to TRBJ2-7, with TRBD1 matching over 8 bases. Unmatched junction bases numbered 2, after V lost 7 bases and J lost 0 bases. Per the germline V gene, CDR1 is MDHEN and CDR2 is SYDVKM. The CDR3 covers 13 residues. CDR3 protein: CASTTGGSYEQYF. The CDR3, as DNA: TGTGCCAGCACCACAGGGGGCTCCTACGAGCAGTACTTC.

This clonotype turned up a few times. J is TRBJ2-1 and V is TRBV6-1; 9 nucleotides match TRBD2. The ends lost 7 bases at V and 2 bases at J; junction bases unmatched: 12. Looked up from germline, CDR1 is MNHNS and CDR2 is SASEGT. The CDR3 is made up of 17 amino acids. Here the CDR3 DNA reads TGTGCCAGCACCAATACTGGGGCGGGAGGGCCCTACAATGAGCAGTTCTTC. This codes for CASTNTGAGGPYNEQFF.

The CDR3 is CASSTLAGGRGTDTQYF. CDR3 nucleotide sequence: TGTGCCAGCAGCACACTAGCGGGGGGCCGGGGCACAGATACGCAGTATTTT. This chain joins TRBV7-9 and TRBJ2-3, with 12 bases matching TRBD2. Unmatched junction bases numbered 7, after V lost 5 bases and J lost 1 base. The CDR3 has 17 amino acids. Germline-derived CDR1 and CDR2 are SEHNR and FQNEAQ (reference sequence).

In this sample, this clonotype turned up a few times. This chain connects TRBV5-1 to TRBJ2-5, with TRBD2 matching 9 bases. Germline V CDR1 and CDR2: SGHRS, YFSETQ. This CDR3 comprises 15 residues. V lost 2 bases, J lost 2 bases, and 4 bases stayed unmatched. CDR3 nucleotides: TGCGCCAGCAGCTTCAGCGGGGGGAAACAAGAGACCCAGTACTTC. It yields the protein CASSFSGGKQETQYF.

J is TRBJ2-7 and V is TRBV14; D unresolved. The CDR3 loop spans 14 amino acids. Germline V CDR1 and CDR2: SGHDN, FVKESK. Trimming took off 2 bases at V and 1 base at J, with 9 bases between the two ends. The CDR3 DNA sequence: TGTGCCAGCAGCCAAACGACCGGGTCCTACGAGCAGTACTTC. Its translation is CASSQTTGSYEQYF.

This clonotype was counted only a few times. The J gene is TRBJ2-3, the V gene TRBV29-1; 7 nucleotides match TRBD2. This CDR3 contains 13 residues. V was pared by 7 bases and J by 5 bases, with 9 bases of the junction left unmatched. The germline gives CDR1 SQVTM, CDR2 ANQGSEA. The CDR3 loop is CSAAGEVGDTQYF. CDR3 nucleotides: TGCAGCGCGGCGGGAGAAGTGGGAGATACGCAGTATTTT.

The chain is built from TRBV27 and TRBJ1-4, with 8 bases matching TRBD1. Germline CDR1 is MNHEY and CDR2 is SMNVEV (reference sequence). V lost 5 bases, J lost 7 bases, and 6 bases stayed unmatched. CDR3 length: 14 amino acids. CDR3 loop: CASSLRGPGEKLFF. The CDR3 nucleotides are TGTGCCAGCAGTCTCAGGGGGCCGGGTGAAAAACTGTTTTTT.

This clonotype has just a few counts. One junction end disagrees with the germline gene, perhaps due to a read error. The V gene is TRBV5-1, the J gene TRBJ1-6; tentatively, D is TRBD1 (6 bases). The CDR3 covers 14 residues. CDR1 SGHRS and CDR2 YFSETQ come from the germline V gene. The CDR3 DNA reads TGCGCCAGCAGCCCCGGACAGAATAATTCGCCCCTCCACTTT. Protein sequence: CASSPGQNNSPLHF.

The rearrangement joins TRBV20-1 to TRBJ2-5; 9 bases agree with TRBD2. The DNA matches TRBJ2-1 better at its end, which makes the J call doubtful. CDR1 is DFQATT, CDR2 SNEGSKA, per germline (reference sequence). The CDR3 length is 14 residues. CDR3 sequence reads: CSARDPAGGREQFF. The CDR3 DNA reads as TGCAGTGCTAGAGATCCAGCGGGGGGACGCGAGCAGTTCTTC.

Only a few counts were recorded for this clonotype. The J gene is TRBJ1-1, the V gene TRBV6-6, with D maybe TRBD1 (6 bases). CDR3 length: 14 residues. CDR1 MNHNY and CDR2 SVGAGI come from the germline V gene (reference sequence). Trimming shortened V by 6 bases and J by 10 bases, and 21 bases separated the two germline ends. The CDR3 sequence is CASSPEHQGRAAFF. CDR3 in DNA: TGTGCCAGCAGCCCAGAGCACCAGGGGCGGGCAGCTTTCTTT.

This clonotype was observed a handful of times. The rearrangement uses TRBV4-3 and TRBJ2-7, with TRBD1 matching 9 bases. From germline, CDR1 is LGHNA and CDR2 YSLEER. The CDR3 is 14 amino acids. Trimming at V came to 0 bases and at J to 12 bases, leaving 9 bases not matched to a gene. In DNA, the CDR3 is TGCGCCAGCAGCCAAGAACGGGACAGGGATAGGATGTACTTC. It codes for CASSQERDRDRMYF.

The gene calls are TRBV9 and TRBJ1-2; tentatively, D is TRBD1 (5 bases). Trimming shortened V by 4 bases and J by 1 base, and 14 bases separated the two germline ends. In germline, CDR1 is SGDLS, CDR2 YYNGEE. This CDR3 is built from 15 residues. CDR3 protein: CASSFSQGINYGYTF. Written as DNA, the CDR3 is TGTGCCAGCAGCTTTTCGCAGGGAATTAACTATGGCTACACCTTC. Based on the CDR3 plus reference TRBV9 and TRBJ1-2, the full variable domain is DSGVTQTPKHLITATGQRVTLRCSPRSGDLSVYWYQQSLDQGLQFLIQYYNGEERAKGNILERFSAQQFPDLHSELNLSSLELGDSALYFCASSFSQGINYGYTFGSGTRLTVV.